This T cell receptor beta chain was documented in a study of Ad26.COV2.S vaccination and SARS-CoV-2 variants. Study information: The authors gave Ad26.COV2.S intramuscularly, either once or twice 56 days apart. Overall study results and limits: Vaccinated and placebo-treated recipients had similar non-spike TCR breadth. Relative to placebo recipients, vaccine recipients exhibited elevated spike-specific TCR breadth.

The treatment: 15 to 20 received Ad26.COV2.S at low or high dose, single or two shots; about five received placebo; per-sample allocation not given. Samples were taken on day 63 after the first vaccine or placebo injection. An adult donor aged 18-55 years was enrolled in Boston. Turning to this clone: The antigen is not known.

J lost 0 bases, V lost 3 bases, and 4 bases had no gene match. Germline lookup yields CDR1 GTSNPN and CDR2 SVGIG (reference sequence). This CDR3 spans 15 amino acids. Sequencing used immunoSEQ multiplex PCR; TCRdb keeps in-frame clones, though not all of them. The sample has about 440,000 clones, around 90% seen once. This TCR came from a person aged 18-60 years who received the Ad26.COV2.S COVID-19 vaccine or a placebo. The J gene is TRBJ2-1, the V gene TRBV30; 8 positions agree with TRBD1. The sequencing used peripheral blood, collected in a trial of Ad26.COV2.S vaccine versus placebo. CDR3 loop: CAWREDRASYNEQFF. In DNA form, the CDR3 reads TGTGCCTGGAGGGAGGACAGGGCCTCCTACAATGAGCAGTTCTTC.